These 24 T cell receptor beta chains were all obtained from the same sample, sequenced in a study of Graves' ophthalmopathy and Graves' hyperthyroidism. Amplification of TCR beta CDR3 regions used RNA transcripts. HTBI primers primed a first-round RT-PCR, and a second-round multiplex PCR followed. TCRdb processed the multiplex PCR reads anew with MiXCR; each CDR3 protein has one entry. The repertoire has hundreds of thousands of distinct CDR3 sequences, roughly 20% of them found once; the top ten carry under 3%. Sequenced material: peripheral blood. The receptors stem from a woman aged 18-29 years with stable Graves' hyperthyroidism.

This clonotype was counted many times. The chain has TRBV20-1 and TRBJ1-1; D not certain. Trimming left V 7 bases short and J 2 bases short, with 8 bases between. This CDR3 contains 11 residues. Germline values: CDR1 DFQATT, CDR2 SNEGSKA (reference sequence). CDR3 residues: CSVAPNTEAFF. The DNA for the CDR3 is TGCAGTGTAGCACCCAACACTGAAGCTTTCTTT.

This clonotype was detected ten times or more. The V call is TRBV12-3 or TRBV12-4, the J call TRBJ1-5, with D maybe TRBD1 (6 bases). The length of the CDR3 is 17 residues. With 1 base removed from V and 4 bases from J, the gap between germline ends came to 17 bases. The CDR3: CASSLERDRSGNQPQHF. The CDR3 nucleotides read TGTGCCAGCAGTTTAGAGAGAGACAGGTCGGGTAATCAGCCCCAGCATTTT.

Many counts were recorded for this clonotype. This may be a read error, as it is one base from a much larger clone. The CDR3 nucleotides are TGTGCCAGCAGTCCTCCCCCGGGACAGGGGAACACTGAAGCTTCCTTT. It yields the protein CASSPPPGQGNTEASF. The V and J genes are TRBV6-1 and TRBJ1-1; 10 positions agree with TRBD1. The length of the CDR3 is 16 residues. From germline, CDR1 is MNHNS and CDR2 SASEGT.

The chain uses TRBV6-1 and TRBJ1-1; D not resolved. Trimming removed 4 bases from V and 6 bases from J, with 3 bases in between. The CDR3 covers 10 residues. Germline assignment: CDR1 MNHNS and CDR2 SASEGT. CDR3 amino acids: CASSVAEAFF. In nucleotides, the CDR3 is TGTGCCAGCAGTGTTGCTGAAGCTTTCTTT.

This clonotype was detected ten times or more. V usage is TRBV4-2 and J usage is TRBJ2-2; no clear D gene. The germline CDR1 and CDR2 sequences are LGHNA and YNFKEQ. The CDR3 runs to 18 residues. V lost 4 bases and J 5 bases, leaving 23 bases between the germline ends. The CDR3 nucleotides read TGTGCCAGCAGCCTAAACCCCCGCCATCGCGTGCGGACCGGGGAGCTGTTTTTT. Protein: CASSLNPRHRVRTGELFF.

This clonotype showed up many times. The V and J genes are TRBV7-9 and TRBJ2-5; 10 bases match TRBD2. The CDR3 is 16 residues long. Trimming cost V 4 bases and J 2 bases; bases outside gene matches: 7. Germline CDR1 SEHNR, CDR2 FQNEAQ (reference sequence). The CDR3 loop is CASSSIGLAEQETQYF. The CDR3 DNA reads as TGTGCCAGCAGCTCGATCGGACTAGCGGAACAAGAGACCCAGTACTTC.

V gene TRBV6-1 combines with J gene TRBJ1-1; possibly TRBD1 for D (6 bases). CDR3 size: 14 residues. The germline gives CDR1 MNHNS, CDR2 SASEGT. V dropped 5 bases and J dropped 3 bases, with 13 bases sitting between them. In DNA form, the CDR3 reads TGTGCCAGCAGTACCCCAGGGGCATACACTGAAGCTTTCTTT. Encoded protein: CASSTPGAYTEAFF.

In this sample, this clonotype turned up a few times. This rearrangement joins TRBV30 to TRBJ1-5, with 8 bases aligning to TRBD1. CDR1 and CDR2 from the germline V gene are GTSNPN and SVGIG (reference sequence). Trimming cost V 4 bases and J 4 bases; bases outside gene matches: 9. This CDR3 contains 15 residues. Written as DNA, the CDR3 is TGTGCCTGGAACAGAGGACAGGGAAGGAATCAGCCCCAGCATTTT. Protein sequence: CAWNRGQGRNQPQHF. The whole variable domain, filled in from reference TRBV30 and TRBJ1-5, reads SQTIHQWPATLVQPVGSPLSLECTVEGTSNPNLYWYRQAAGRGLQLLFYSVGIGQISSEVPQNLSASRPQDRQFILSSKKLLLSDSGFYLCAWNRGQGRNQPQHFGDGTRLSIL.

In its sample, this clonotype was seen a few times. This may stem from a read error, because a much larger clone lies one nucleotide away. J is TRBJ1-5 and V is TRBV2; D is undetermined. This CDR3 spans 16 amino acids. The germline V gene has CDR1 SNHLY and CDR2 FYNNEI. This CDR3 reads CASRERDAWRNQPRHF. The CDR3 bases are TGTGCCAGCAGGGAGAGGGATGCTTGGCGCAATCAGCCCCGGCATTTT.

DNA for the CDR3: TGCAGTGCTCAGATTGGCGACTATGGCTACACCTTC. It translates to CSAQIGDYGYTF. This chain connects TRBV20-1 to TRBJ1-2, with no clear D. This CDR3 contains 12 residues. CDR1 and CDR2 from the germline V gene are DFQATT and SNEGSKA (reference sequence). With 5 bases removed from V and 3 bases from J, the gap between germline ends came to 10 bases.

This clonotype appeared many times. This clone may be a read error of a much larger clone one base away. This likely comes from a read error, as the CDR3 has no conserved phenylalanine or tryptophan at its end. The chain has TRBV20-1 and TRBJ2-7; 7 nucleotides line up with TRBD2. J was trimmed by 4 bases and V by 0 bases; bases with no gene match: 0. The germline V gene encodes CDR1 DFQATT and CDR2 SNEGSKA (reference sequence). The CDR3 consists of 12 residues. CDR3: CSAREREYEQYS. Written as DNA, the CDR3 is TGCAGTGCTAGAGAGCGGGAGTACGAGCAGTACTCC.

As to this clonotype: Since a much larger clone is just one base distant, this may be a read error. The chain combines TRBV6-2 or TRBV6-3 with TRBJ2-2; D possibly corresponds to TRBD2 (5 bases). The CDR3 has 12 amino acids. Germline CDR1 reads MNHEY; CDR2 reads SVGEGT. The CDR3 loop is CASSPRIGELCF. The CDR3 DNA sequence: TGTGCCAGCAGTCCACGAATCGGGGAGCTGTGTTTT.

In its sample, this clonotype was seen a few times. The V gene is TRBV6-1, the J gene TRBJ2-2, with 10 bases matching TRBD1. Looked up from germline, CDR1 is MNHNS and CDR2 is SASEGT. V dropped 11 bases and J dropped 6; count of bases not matched to a gene: 6. The CDR3 is 13 amino acids. CDR3 DNA: TGTGCCTCCAGGGACAGGGGTTCCGGGGAGCTGTTTTTT. Amino acids: CASRDRGSGELFF.

The chain couples TRBV2 to TRBJ1-1; no clear D gene. Germline CDR1 is SNHLY and CDR2 is FYNNEI. Trimming took off 6 bases at V and 7 bases at J, with 15 bases between the two ends. CDR3 length: 13 amino acids. The DNA for the CDR3 is TGTGCCAGCAGGACCCGGAGGTCCGATGAAGCTTTCTTT. This gives the protein CASRTRRSDEAFF.

This clonotype occurred many times. CDR3 residues: CASNEGAYTGELFF. CDR3 DNA: TGTGCCAGCAATGAGGGGGCATACACCGGGGAGCTGTTTTTT. The gene calls are TRBV28 and TRBJ2-2, with 7 positions matching TRBD1. This CDR3 region has 14 residues. Germline values: CDR1 MDHEN, CDR2 SYDVKM. Trimming cost V 7 bases and J 3 bases; bases outside gene matches: 5.

This clonotype was detected only a few times. The genes are TRBV29-1 and TRBJ1-1; 7 positions agree with TRBD1. This CDR3 has 10 residues. V was pared by 2 bases and J by 10 bases, with 1 base of the junction left unmatched. Per the germline V gene, CDR1 is SQVTM and CDR2 is ANQGSEA. The CDR3 region has the DNA TGCAGCGTTGAAAGGGACAGAGCTTTCTTT. This sequence encodes CSVERDRAFF. Looking up the rest from reference TRBV29-1 and TRBJ1-1 gives the full variable domain: SAVISQKPSRDICQRGTSLTIQCQVDSQVTMMFWYRQQPGQSLTLIATANQGSEATYESGFVIDKFPISRPNLTFSTLTVSNMSPEDSSIYLCSVERDRAFFGQGTRLTVV.

The CDR3: CASSLEWLAGETQYF. CDR3 sequence (DNA): TGTGCCAGCAGCTTAGAATGGCTAGCCGGAGAGACCCAGTACTTC. The chain is built from TRBV11-2 and TRBJ2-5; tentative D call: TRBD2 (5 bases). This CDR3 is built from 15 residues. Germline V gene data show CDR1 as SGHAT and CDR2 as FQNNGV. Trimming removed 0 bases from V and 4 bases from J, with 12 bases in between.

In its sample, this clonotype was seen many times. V usage is TRBV15 and J usage is TRBJ2-5; 9 nucleotides line up with TRBD2. Germline V lookup: CDR1 LNHNV, CDR2 YYDKDF (reference sequence). There are 16 residues in the CDR3. J was trimmed by 5 bases and V by 3 bases; bases with no gene match: 10. In DNA form, the CDR3 reads TGTGCCACCAGCAGGATCGGCGGTAGCGGGAGCGAGACCCAGTACTTC. Translated: CATSRIGGSGSETQYF.

This clonotype appeared many times. The chain joins TRBV12-3 or TRBV12-4 to TRBJ1-1; no clear D gene. V lost 7 bases, J lost 4 bases, and 19 bases lay in between. The CDR3 is made up of 15 amino acids. The CDR3 here is CASTLRLGIATEAFF. The CDR3 nucleotides are TGTGCCAGCACCCTCCGGTTAGGGATCGCCACTGAAGCTTTCTTT.

In its sample, this clonotype was seen many times. The chain recombines TRBV24-1 with TRBJ2-5; 9 bases are shared with TRBD2. The CDR3 has 15 residues. J gave up 5 bases and V 4 bases, and 7 bases lay outside the gene matches. CDR1 KGHDR and CDR2 SFDVKD come from the germline V gene. The CDR3 loop is CATSEPSSGVETQYF. The CDR3 coding sequence is TGTGCCACCAGTGAGCCCTCTAGCGGGGTTGAGACCCAGTACTTC.

This clonotype was detected many times. The chain has TRBV20-1 and TRBJ2-7, with TRBD2 identical over 8 bases. The length of the CDR3 is 11 residues. V dropped 6 bases and J dropped 7; count of bases not matched to a gene: 5. The germline gives CDR1 DFQATT, CDR2 SNEGSKA (reference sequence). CDR3 in DNA: TGCAGTGCCGATCGGGGGGGTGAGCAGTACTTC. This translates into CSADRGGEQYF.

The chain links TRBV12-3 or TRBV12-4 to TRBJ1-5, with a tentative D call TRBD1 (6 bases). The CDR3 length is 16 residues. V was shortened by 6 bases and J by 3 bases, with 18 bases between the two germline ends. The CDR3 coding sequence is TGTGCCAGCAGCCCGACAGGTAGACTATACAATCAGCCCCAGCATTTT. This encodes CASSPTGRLYNQPQHF.

This clonotype came up many times. J is TRBJ1-5 and V is TRBV25-1, with D possibly being TRBD1 (5 bases). CDR3 length: 13 residues. The V and J ends lost 6 bases and 5 bases respectively, with 11 bases between them. Germline CDR1 is MGHDK and CDR2 is SYGVNS. The CDR3 is CASRAGTDQPQHF. In DNA, the CDR3 is TGTGCCAGCAGGGCAGGGACCGATCAGCCCCAGCATTTT.

Only a few counts were recorded for this clonotype. This rearrangement joins TRBV12-3 or TRBV12-4 to TRBJ1-5; 9 bases fit TRBD1. Trimming at V came to 3 bases and at J to 2 bases, leaving 11 bases not matched to a gene. The CDR3 is made up of 18 amino acids. The CDR3 region is CASSFSQGAGGGNQPQHF. CDR3 bases: TGTGCCAGCAGTTTTTCACAGGGGGCAGGTGGTGGCAATCAGCCCCAGCATTTT.